The 6 T cell receptor beta chains in this list originate from one sample, sequenced in a study of blood T cells in healthy people across ages. A sample-barcoded 5' primer and a J-beta primer mix were used in a second PCR of about 7 to 12 cycles. MiXCR, run by TCRdb on the 5' RACE reads, gives a single entry per CDR3 protein. The data hold some 790,000 distinct CDR3 sequences, with 29% observed a single time. The specimen was blood. Every receptor here comes from an elderly woman in good health.

There are a few counts of this clonotype. The chain employs TRBV7-2 and TRBJ1-5; possible D gene TRBD1, 5 bases. CDR3 length: 14 amino acids. V was pared by 4 bases and J by 3 bases, with 10 bases between. CDR1 and CDR2 from the germline V gene are SGHTA and FQGNSA. The CDR3 loop is CASSYTGPNQPQHF. The CDR3, as DNA: TGTGCCAGCAGCTACACAGGCCCCAATCAGCCCCAGCATTTT.

Regarding this clonotype: A much larger clone differs by one base, so this may be a read error. This chain links TRBV7-9 with TRBJ2-4; D is unclear. TRBJ2-7 explains the end of the DNA better; the J call may be wrong. This CDR3 contains 12 residues. Per germline, CDR1 SEHNR and CDR2 FQNEAQ (reference sequence). The CDR3 loop reads CASSHVAYEQYF. The CDR3 coding sequence is TGTGCCAGCAGCCATGTGGCCTACGAGCAGTACTTC.

The chain couples TRBV19 to TRBJ1-2, with no clear D. The V gene lost 3 bases and the J gene lost 8 bases, with 13 bases spanning the gap. The CDR3 is 13 amino acids. CDR1 is LNHDA, CDR2 SQIVND, per germline (reference sequence). The CDR3: CASSIKGYLGYTF. The CDR3 coding sequence is TGTGCCAGTAGTATCAAAGGGTACTTGGGCTACACCTTC.

This sequence joins TRBV12-3 or TRBV12-4 and TRBJ2-1, with 8 bases fitting TRBD1. The DNA end favors TRBJ2-7, so the J call may be wrong. This CDR3 comprises 19 residues. CDR3 DNA: TGTGCCAGCAGTTTAGTACGAACGACAGGGGCCCTTACGGACATTGAGCAGTACTTC. This gives the protein CASSLVRTTGALTDIEQYF.

Ten or more counts support this clonotype. The chain is built from TRBV11-3 and TRBJ2-4; 9 nucleotides match TRBD1. Germline V gene lookup returns CDR1 SGHNT and CDR2 YENEEA. Trimming cost V 3 bases and J 5 bases; bases outside gene matches: 11. The CDR3 is made up of 17 amino acids. The CDR3 is CASSFTGGGRTENIQYF. The CDR3 coding sequence is TGTGCCAGCAGCTTTACAGGGGGCGGGCGGACGGAAAACATTCAGTACTTC.

This sequence joins TRBV7-2 and TRBJ1-5; possibly TRBD1 for D (5 bases). The CDR3 consists of 16 residues. CDR1 is SGHTA and CDR2 is FQGNSA in the germline V gene. V lost 2 bases, J lost 2 bases, and 13 bases lay in between. The CDR3 coding sequence is TGTGCCAGCAGCTTATTGGGGGAGGGCGGCAATCAGCCCCAGCATTTT. Translation: CASSLLGEGGNQPQHF.